This TCR beta chain was profiled in a study of blood T cell repertoires in COVID-19. Study in general: Samples of COVID-19 (acute and convalescent) were obtained from the United States, Italy and Spain. Sources were T cells, B-cell-depleted T cells, or PBMCs; the material itself was cDNA or gDNA.

Per the germline V gene, CDR1 is SGHVS and CDR2 is FQNEAQ. The V gene lost 4 bases and the J gene lost 0 bases, with 10 bases spanning the gap. The CDR3 is 15 amino acids. In the authors' methods: Reference gene primer amplification gave nucleated cell count estimates. Some clones are missing from TCRdb's copy, which holds only in-frame ones; the method was immunoSEQ multiplex PCR. V and J calls and clone size are those listed in that table; D and trimming were worked out from the DNA. The sample holds some 48,000 clones, 80% to 90% seen once. This clonotype was sampled from a human donor in a cohort sampled during active COVID-19. Sequenced input: peripheral blood. The genes are TRBV7-8 and TRBJ1-3; maybe TRBD1 (5 bases). The CDR3 loop reads CASSWTRGSGNTIYF. The CDR3 coding sequence is TGTGCCAGCAGCTGGACAAGGGGCTCTGGAAACACCATATATTTT.